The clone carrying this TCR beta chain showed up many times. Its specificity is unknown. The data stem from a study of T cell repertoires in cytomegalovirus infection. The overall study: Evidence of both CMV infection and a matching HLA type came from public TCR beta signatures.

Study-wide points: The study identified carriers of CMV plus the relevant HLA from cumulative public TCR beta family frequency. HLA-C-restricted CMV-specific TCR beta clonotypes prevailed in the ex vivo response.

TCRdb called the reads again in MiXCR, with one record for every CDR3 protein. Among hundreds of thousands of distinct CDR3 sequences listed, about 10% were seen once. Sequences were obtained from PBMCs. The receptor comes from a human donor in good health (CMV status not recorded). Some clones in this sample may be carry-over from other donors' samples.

The DNA for the CDR3 is TGTGCCAGCAGCTTAGGGGGACAGAAGAATGAAAAACTGTTTTTT. It specifies CASSLGGQKNEKLFF. The V call is TRBV7-8, the J call TRBJ1-4; 7 bases fit TRBD1. Germline loops: CDR1 SGHVS, CDR2 FQNEAQ. CDR3 length equals 15 residues. V was clipped by 1 base and J by 5 bases; unmatched bases: 4.